Listed below are T cell receptor beta chains from one sample, sequenced in a study of T cells expressing NK-cell markers. Reprocessing the 5' RACE reads, TCRdb reports a single entry for every CDR3 protein and omits DNA. Its table lists some 410,000 distinct CDR3 sequences. The sequenced sample was blood T cells: a sorted CD56 or NKG2C T cell subset, CD4+ or CD8+ T cells, or bulk PBMC T cells (not recorded which). Receptors were obtained from a woman aged 18-70 years in good health. Both conserved end residues are part of each CDR3.

j_gene,v_gene,CDR3aa
TRBJ2-7,TRBV20-1,CSAGETPTLYEQYF
TRBJ2-5,TRBV7-3,CASSSDVQETQYF
TRBJ1-6,TRBV7-2,CASSPAGGKGSPLHF
TRBJ2-2,TRBV6-1,CASSASLDPSDTGELFF
TRBJ2-4,TRBV28,CASSSSHGSPWRIQYF
TRBJ1-2,TRBV19,CASSRGTTGYGYTF
TRBJ2-1,TRBV7-9,CASSPRGTTNGDEQFF
TRBJ2-1,TRBV5-1,CASSSLGGSNEQFF
TRBJ1-2,TRBV20-1,CSARVRGLNYGYTF
TRBJ2-7,TRBV27,CASSFLPGGNYEQYF